One and the same sample provided the 27 T cell receptor beta chains below, sequenced in a study of cytomegalovirus exposure and HLA in healthy donors. The PCR had 60 Vbeta and 13 Jbeta primers. Assay: immunoSEQ multiplex PCR; the TCRdb copy retains only in-frame clones and omits some. Altogether 200,000 to 250,000 clones are present, roughly 83% being singletons, with the ten largest covering more than 0.6%. Sequenced sample: PBMCs. These TCRs come from a boy aged 2 to 10 in good health and CMV-seronegative.

CDR3 DNA: TGTGCCAGCAGTTTGGCGGGCGGGGTCAATGGCTACACCTTC. Amino acid sequence: CASSLAGGVNGYTF. The chain links TRBV27 to TRBJ1-2; D not resolved. The length of the CDR3 is 14 residues. Germline V gives CDR1 MNHEY, CDR2 SMNVEV (reference sequence). V lost 3 bases and J lost 6, with 14 bases in between.

The genes are TRBV11-2 and TRBJ2-1; TRBD2 matches 12 bases. The CDR3 covers 16 residues. J was trimmed by 5 bases and V by 2 bases; bases with no gene match: 4. Per germline, CDR1 SGHAT and CDR2 FQNNGV. CDR3 residues: CASSLRGTSGHNEQFF. As DNA, the CDR3 is TGTGCCAGCAGCTTAAGAGGGACTAGCGGGCACAATGAGCAGTTCTTC.

The V gene is TRBV5-5, the J gene TRBJ1-1; 9 nucleotides agree with TRBD1. The CDR3 has 17 amino acids. The junction had 12 bases not matched to a gene; V was cut back by 0 bases and J by 6 bases. CDR1 is SGHKS, CDR2 YYEKEE, per germline (reference sequence). The CDR3 is CASSLVWDRELGAEAFF. DNA for the CDR3: TGTGCCAGCAGCTTGGTTTGGGACAGGGAACTGGGAGCTGAAGCTTTCTTT. Using reference TRBV5-5 and TRBJ1-1 for the parts outside the CDR3, the full variable domain is DAGVTQSPTHLIKTRGQQVTLRCSPISGHKSVSWYQQVLGQGPQFIFQYYEKEERGRGNFPDRFSARQFPNYSSELNVNALLLGDSALYLCASSLVWDRELGAEAFFGQGTRLTVV.

The chain joins TRBV7-6 to TRBJ2-5; tentatively, D is TRBD1 (6 bases). The CDR3 sequence is 14 residues long. V was shortened by 0 bases and J by 4 bases, with 9 bases between the two germline ends. Germline V CDR1 and CDR2: SGHVS, FNYEAQ. CDR3 in DNA: TGTGCCAGCAGCTTAGCAGGGGGTCGAGAGACCCAGTACTTC. Translated, it gives CASSLAGGRETQYF.

The chain uses TRBV21-1 and TRBJ2-7; whether TRBD1, the table's D call, matches the DNA was not checked. TRBV21-1 represents a pseudogene. This CDR3 has 14 residues. The CDR3 sequence is CASSVHRGHDEQYF. CDR3 nucleotides: TGTGCCAGCAGCGTACACAGGGGGCACGACGAGCAGTACTTC.

V and J are TRBV6-6 and TRBJ2-3, with D unclear. The CDR3 is 11 amino acids. The V end was cut by 4 bases, the J end by 4 bases, with 3 bases between. Germline V gives CDR1 MNHNY, CDR2 SVGAGI (reference sequence). CDR3: CASSFADTQYF. The CDR3 nucleotides read TGTGCCAGCAGTTTCGCAGATACGCAGTATTTT.

The V gene is TRBV5-1, the J gene TRBJ2-7; D remains unclear. Germline V gene sequence: CDR1 SGHRS, CDR2 YFSETQ. The V end was cut by 1 base, the J end by 2 bases, with 10 bases between. This CDR3 spans 14 amino acids. The CDR3 bases are TGCGCCAGCAGCTTGAGCGCTGATACCTACGAGCAGTACTTC. It translates to CASSLSADTYEQYF.

This clone occurred once. The genes are TRBV7-8 and TRBJ2-1, with D perhaps TRBD2 (6 bases). Trimming shortened V by 3 bases and J by 7 bases, and 16 bases separated the two germline ends. CDR3 size: 15 residues. The germline gives CDR1 SGHVS, CDR2 FQNEAQ. CDR3 region: CASSFAPSARNEQFF. The CDR3 coding sequence is TGTGCCAGCAGCTTCGCCCCTAGCGCAAGGAATGAGCAGTTCTTC.

This clone was recorded a few times. The chain carries TRBV6-6 and TRBJ2-2, with 9 bases fitting TRBD2. Germline V CDR1 and CDR2: MNHNY, SVGAGI (reference sequence). This CDR3 spans 15 amino acids. V was pared by 4 bases and J by 7 bases, with 7 bases of the junction left unmatched. This CDR3 reads CASSFERGAGGELFF. Here the CDR3 DNA reads TGTGCCAGCAGTTTTGAGCGGGGGGCGGGCGGGGAGCTGTTTTTT.

The rearrangement links TRBV5-1 to TRBJ2-5, with 10 nucleotides matching TRBD2. This CDR3 contains 18 residues. V was pared by 3 bases and J by 6 bases, with 17 bases of the junction left unmatched. The V gene's germline CDR1 is SGHRS and CDR2 YFSETQ. This CDR3 is CASSSRPLSSGRFQTQYF. The CDR3 DNA is TGCGCCAGCAGCTCCCGGCCACTCTCTAGCGGGAGATTCCAGACCCAGTACTTC.

This chain links TRBV2 with TRBJ1-2; 9 bases align to TRBD1. Germline V gene lookup returns CDR1 SNHLY and CDR2 FYNNEI. This CDR3 has 12 amino acids. With 7 bases clipped from V and 7 bases from J, the junction kept 4 bases outside the gene matches. CDR3 in DNA: TGTGCCAGCACCCTGGACAGGGGTGGCTACACCTTC. Translated, it gives CASTLDRGGYTF.

V usage is TRBV27 and J usage is TRBJ2-7; the match to TRBD2 covers 10 bases. V lost 5 bases, J lost 3 bases, and 19 bases stayed unmatched. This CDR3 contains 19 residues. Per the germline V gene, CDR1 is MNHEY and CDR2 is SMNVEV (reference sequence). The CDR3 nucleotides are TGTGCCAGCAGTCACTCTGTGGGTAGCGGGGGGATTCCCTACTACGAGCAGTACTTC. Translating it yields CASSHSVGSGGIPYYEQYF.

The chain combines TRBV5-1 with TRBJ2-1, with no clear D. Trimming cost V 2 bases and J 8 bases, with 17 bases left between them. Germline V gene data show CDR1 as SGHRS and CDR2 as YFSETQ. The length of the CDR3 is 15 residues. The CDR3 region has the DNA TGCGCCAGCAGCTTAGAGAAATACTACATCGATGAGCAGTTCTTC. Translation gives CASSLEKYYIDEQFF.

The chain is built from TRBV11-2 and TRBJ2-1; possible D gene TRBD2, 6 bases. This CDR3 has 17 residues. V lost 2 bases, J lost 3 bases, and 17 bases lay in between. Looked up from germline, CDR1 is SGHAT and CDR2 is FQNNGV. CDR3 DNA: TGTGCCAGCAGCTTATTGGCGGGGACCTCCCTCTACAATGAGCAGTTCTTC. Translating it yields CASSLLAGTSLYNEQFF. The full variable domain, rest sourced from reference TRBV11-2 and TRBJ2-1, is EAGVAQSPRYKIIEKRQSVAFWCNPISGHATLYWYQQILGQGPKLLIQFQNNGVVDDSQLPKDRFSAERLKGVDSTLKIQPAKLEDSAVYLCASSLLAGTSLYNEQFFGPGTRLTVL.

V is TRBV6-5 and J is TRBJ2-5, with a tentative D call TRBD1 (6 bases). The closer fit of TRBJ2-7 to the DNA end suggests the J call may be wrong. CDR1 is MNHEY and CDR2 is SVGAGI in the germline V gene. The length of the CDR3 is 14 residues. CDR3 in amino acids: CASSYSIQGNEQYF. CDR3 DNA: TGTGCCAGCAGTTACTCGATACAGGGAAACGAGCAGTACTTC.

The rearrangement uses TRBV2 and TRBJ2-3, with 8 bases fitting TRBD2. Germline values: CDR1 SNHLY, CDR2 FYNNEI. CDR3 length: 16 residues. V shed 1 base, J shed 4 bases, and the junction held 7 bases outside the gene matches. DNA of the CDR3: TGTGCCAGCAGTGAAGACCCCAGCGGGAGCCCAGATACGCAGTATTTT. It translates to CASSEDPSGSPDTQYF.

J is TRBJ2-7 and V is TRBV6-6; the D gene is possibly TRBD2 (5 bases). This CDR3 comprises 14 residues. Deletions cut 5 bases from V and 0 bases from J, with 11 bases between. CDR1 MNHNY and CDR2 SVGAGI come from the germline V gene (reference sequence). As DNA, the CDR3 is TGTGCCAGCAGTCCCGGCGGGCCCTCCTACGAGCAGTACTTC. Amino acids: CASSPGGPSYEQYF.

This clone has a single count. V usage is TRBV7-9 and J usage is TRBJ1-1; 7 bases fit TRBD1. The CDR3 loop spans 16 amino acids. Germline V gene lookup returns CDR1 SEHNR and CDR2 FQNEAQ (reference sequence). V trimming: 5 bases; J trimming: 5 bases; junction bases outside the gene matches: 14. Written as DNA, the CDR3 is TGTGCCAGCAGCACCGGGACAGCAAATAAGGGGACTGAAGCTTTCTTT. Amino acids: CASSTGTANKGTEAFF.

V and J are TRBV4-2 and TRBJ2-1, with TRBD2 matching 8 bases. Looked up from germline, CDR1 is LGHNA and CDR2 is YNFKEQ. The CDR3 sequence is 17 residues long. Trimming cost V 3 bases and J 2 bases; bases outside gene matches: 9. This CDR3 reads CASSHSGLAAAYNEQFF. The CDR3 DNA reads as TGTGCCAGCAGCCACTCCGGACTAGCAGCGGCCTACAATGAGCAGTTCTTC.

The genes are TRBV19 and TRBJ2-7; perhaps TRBD2 as D (6 bases). The germline gives CDR1 LNHDA, CDR2 SQIVND (reference sequence). CDR3 length equals 15 residues. Trimming took off 5 bases at V and 4 bases at J, with 18 bases between the two ends. This CDR3 reads CASSGDGGTSYEQYF. CDR3 nucleotides: TGTGCCAGTAGTGGAGACGGTGGGACTTCTTACGAGCAGTACTTC. The whole variable domain, remainder taken from reference TRBV19 and TRBJ2-7, is DGGITQSPKYLFRKEGQNVTLSCEQNLNHDAMYWYRQDPGQGLRLIYYSQIVNDFQKGDIAEGYSVSREKKESFPLTVTSAQKNPTAFYLCASSGDGGTSYEQYFGPGTRLTVT.

This clone was counted a few times. The rearrangement joins TRBV6-1 to TRBJ1-1; no reliable D call. Germline V gives CDR1 MNHNS, CDR2 SASEGT. The CDR3 spans 13 residues. With 1 base removed from V and 6 bases from J, the gap between germline ends came to 9 bases. CDR3 amino acids: CASSEEARSEAFF. CDR3 coding DNA: TGTGCCAGCAGTGAAGAAGCTCGCTCTGAAGCTTTCTTT.

V is TRBV9 and J is TRBJ2-7; weak D call: TRBD2 (7 bases). V lost 0 bases and J 3 bases, leaving 13 bases between the germline ends. CDR1 SGDLS and CDR2 YYNGEE come from the germline V gene. The CDR3 length is 15 residues. CDR3 amino acids: CASSVGGGGGYEQYF. In DNA, the CDR3 is TGTGCCAGCAGCGTAGGTGGGGGAGGGGGCTACGAGCAGTACTTC.

The chain combines TRBV11-1 with TRBJ2-7; D call uncertain. Between the trimmed V and J ends, which lost 6 bases and 3 bases, there was a span of 15 bases. Germline CDR1 SGHAT, CDR2 FQDESV (reference sequence). The CDR3 contains 14 residues. The CDR3: CASRRKSSSYEQYF. For the CDR3, the DNA is TGTGCCAGCAGGCGGAAGTCCAGCAGCTACGAGCAGTACTTC.

In regard to this clone: Other DNA sequences from this sample encode an identical CDR3 as well. The J gene is TRBJ1-2, the V gene TRBV30; D gene uncertain. CDR3 size: 11 residues. V was trimmed by 1 base and J by 5 bases, leaving 5 bases between them. Germline V lookup: CDR1 GTSNPN, CDR2 SVGIG (reference sequence). CDR3 coding DNA: TGTGCCTGGAGTGGAGGATATGGCTACACCTTC. Translation: CAWSGGYGYTF. Based on the CDR3 plus reference TRBV30 and TRBJ1-2, the full variable domain is SQTIHQWPATLVQPVGSPLSLECTVEGTSNPNLYWYRQAAGRGLQLLFYSVGIGQISSEVPQNLSASRPQDRQFILSSKKLLLSDSGFYLCAWSGGYGYTFGSGTRLTVV.

The chain recombines TRBV6-5 with TRBJ1-2; D gene ambiguous. V was shortened by 2 bases and J by 0 bases, with 7 bases between the two germline ends. Germline V lookup: CDR1 MNHEY, CDR2 SVGAGI. The CDR3 consists of 14 residues. The CDR3 here is CASSYGGSNYGYTF. As DNA, the CDR3 is TGTGCCAGCAGTTACGGAGGGTCTAACTATGGCTACACCTTC.

The rearrangement uses TRBV29-1 and TRBJ2-3; 8 nucleotides line up with TRBD2. V shed 4 bases, J shed 2 bases, and the junction held 5 bases outside the gene matches. The CDR3 totals 14 residues. Germline V gives CDR1 SQVTM, CDR2 ANQGSEA. This CDR3 reads CSVAAGGNTDTQYF. In nucleotides, the CDR3 is TGCAGCGTTGCGGCGGGGGGAAACACAGATACGCAGTATTTT.

The rearrangement uses TRBV5-5 and TRBJ2-6, with 7 bases identical to TRBD2. This CDR3 is 17 amino acids long. Germline assignment: CDR1 SGHKS and CDR2 YYEKEE (reference sequence). The V and J ends lost 0 bases and 2 bases, in that order; junction bases with no gene match: 5. This CDR3 is CASSLGGLSTGANVLTF. The CDR3 DNA reads TGTGCCAGCAGCTTGGGGGGACTATCGACTGGGGCCAACGTCCTGACTTTC.